What follows is one T cell receptor (beta chain) and its context. Its antigen remains unknown. Germline assignment: CDR1 MGHRA and CDR2 YSYEKL. This CDR3 is built from 19 residues. V lost 5 bases to trimming and J lost 5 bases; unmatched junction nucleotides: 19. These data originate in a study of post-analysis software for immune sequencing data. General study findings and limits: TRBV segments more frequent in patients than in controls numbered roughly 5 and included TRBV5-6, TRBV5-1 and TRBV20-1.

Prepared TCR beta cDNA libraries contained unique molecular identifiers. TCRdb used MiXCR to reprocess the PCR reads, holding one entry per CDR3 protein. The sample yields about 820,000 distinct CDR3 sequences, around 53% seen once. The V and J genes are TRBV4-1 and TRBJ2-1; 9 nucleotides agree with TRBD2. Sequenced sample: blood. The receptor was derived from a girl aged 10-17 years with multiple sclerosis. The CDR3 reads CASSSSRNSGRALNNEQFF. The CDR3 coding sequence is TGCGCCAGCAGCTCTTCCCGGAATAGCGGGAGAGCCCTCAACAATGAGCAGTTCTTC.